Listed below are T cell receptor beta chains from one sample, sequenced in a study of blood T cell repertoires in COVID-19. Clones were sequenced by immunoSEQ multiplex PCR, and TCRdb holds only the in-frame ones, with some missing. The sample has 150,000 to 200,000 clones, about 83% seen once; the top ten hold less than 6.5%. Sequencing used peripheral blood. These receptors were taken from a human donor in a cohort sampled during active COVID-19. The CDR3 runs from the conserved cysteine through the conserved F or W. D genes are given only for firm matches. Clone size, where shown, is once, few, many, or a class for clones that have expanded.

j_gene	abundance	d_gene	v_gene	CDR3nt	CDR3aa
TRBJ1-3	NA	NA	TRBV27	TGTGCCAGCAGTCAACAGAGTCCTGGAAACACCATATATTTT	CASSQQSPGNTIYF
TRBJ1-1	NA	TRBD1	TRBV5-1	TGCGCCAGCAGGGAGGGACAGCTGAACACTGAAGCTTTCTTT	CASREGQLNTEAFF
TRBJ1-2	few	NA	TRBV5-3	TGTGCCAGAAGCTTGGTCAGGGTTGGTGGCTACACCTTC	CARSLVRVGGYTF
TRBJ2-3	NA	NA	TRBV10-3	TGTGCCTCCGGATCCTTCAGAGGGGGATTGGGGACAGATACGCAGTATTTT	CASGSFRGGLGTDTQYF
TRBJ1-1	NA	NA	TRBV5-5	TGTGCCAGCAGCTTGACAGAGTACACTGAAGCTTTCTTT	CASSLTEYTEAFF
TRBJ2-6	NA	TRBD1	TRBV10-3	TGTGCCACCAAAGGACAGGGCAGCTCTGGGGCCAACGTCCTGACTTTC	CATKGQGSSGANVLTF
TRBJ2-1	NA	TRBD2	TRBV4-3	TGCGCCAGCAGCCTAAGTTTGTCGGGACTAGTTAATGAGCAGTTCTTC	CASSLSLSGLVNEQFF
TRBJ2-2	NA	NA	TRBV5-1	TGCGCCAGCAGCCCCTGGAGGGGGGGGGACACCGGGGAGCTGTTTTTT	CASSPWRGGDTGELFF
TRBJ2-3	NA	TRBD1	TRBV7-8	TGTGCCAGCAGCTTAGGGCCCGGGACAGGGGGCACAGATACGCAGTATTTT	CASSLGPGTGGTDTQYF
TRBJ1-2	NA	NA	TRBV29-1	TGCAGCGTTGAAGGCGGTCTTCAGGGTGGCTATGGCTACACCTTC	CSVEGGLQGGYGYTF
TRBJ2-3	NA	NA	TRBV24-1	TGTGCCACCAGTGGTCCAACAGATACGCAGTATTTT	CATSGPTDTQYF
TRBJ2-5	once	TRBD2	TRBV19	TGTGCCAGTAGTTCCGTAGCGGGGGGGCAAAAGACCCAGTACTTC	CASSSVAGGQKTQYF
TRBJ2-5	once	NA	TRBV5-1	TGCGCCAGCAGCTTGATGGGGGCCCAAGAGACCCAGTACTTC	CASSLMGAQETQYF
TRBJ1-5	NA	TRBD1	TRBV19	TGTGCCAGTAGTAAATCCGGACAGGGTTGGAATCAGCCCCAGCATTTT	CASSKSGQGWNQPQHF
TRBJ1-3	NA	NA	TRBV28	TGTGCCAGCAAGGAGGGGACTTCCTCTGGAAACACCATATATTTT	CASKEGTSSGNTIYF
TRBJ2-3	NA	NA	TRBV6-1	TGTGCCAGCAGTGACCCCAGTGTAGATACGCAGTATTTT	CASSDPSVDTQYF
TRBJ2-1	NA	NA	TRBV3-1/TRBV3-2	TGTGCCAGCAGCCAAGTCCCGGAGTACAATGAGCAGTTCTTC	CASSQVPEYNEQFF
TRBJ1-5	NA	NA	TRBV9	TGTGCCAGCAGCGTAGAGGGACTGCGCAATCAGCCCCAGCATTTT	CASSVEGLRNQPQHF
TRBJ1-5	NA	NA	TRBV30	TGTGCCTGGACGGCAGGGGAATTGAGCAATCAGCCCCAGCATTTT	CAWTAGELSNQPQHF
TRBJ1-1	NA	NA	TRBV7-2	TGTGCCAGCAGCTTAGTGAGCCTGAACACTGAAGCTTTCTTT	CASSLVSLNTEAFF
TRBJ2-5	NA	TRBD2	TRBV27	TGTGCCAGCAGTCAAACTAGCGGACCGTACCAAGAGACCCAGTACTTC	CASSQTSGPYQETQYF
TRBJ1-2	once	NA	TRBV5-1	TGCGCCAGCAGCTTGTTCGGGGAGAACTATGGCTACACCTTC	CASSLFGENYGYTF
TRBJ2-7	NA	NA	TRBV5-8	TGTGCCAGCAGCTTGAAACGGGGTAAAGAGCAGTACTTC	CASSLKRGKEQYF
TRBJ2-7	NA	NA	TRBV7-6	TGTGCCAGCAGCTCTTATCTCGGCGAGCAGTACTTC	CASSSYLGEQYF